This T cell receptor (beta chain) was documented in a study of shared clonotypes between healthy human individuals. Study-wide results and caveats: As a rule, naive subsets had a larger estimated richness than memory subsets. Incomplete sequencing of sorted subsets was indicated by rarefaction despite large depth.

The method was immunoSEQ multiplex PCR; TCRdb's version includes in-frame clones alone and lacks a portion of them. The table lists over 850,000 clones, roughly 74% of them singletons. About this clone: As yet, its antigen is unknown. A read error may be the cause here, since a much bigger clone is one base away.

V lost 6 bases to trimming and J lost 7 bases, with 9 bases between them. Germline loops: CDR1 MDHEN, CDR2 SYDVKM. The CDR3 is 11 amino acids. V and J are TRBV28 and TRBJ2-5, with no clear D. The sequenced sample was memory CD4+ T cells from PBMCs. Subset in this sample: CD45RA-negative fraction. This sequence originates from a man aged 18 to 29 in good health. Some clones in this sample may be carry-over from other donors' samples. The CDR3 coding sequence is TGTGCCAGCAGATTTGAAGGGACCCAGTACTTC. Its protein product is CASRFEGTQYF.